Shown below are 10 T cell receptor beta chains from a single sample sequenced in a study of blood T cell repertoires in COVID-19. The assay was immunoSEQ multiplex PCR, and TCRdb's table has in-frame clones only and misses some. The data contain 90,000 to 150,000 clones, roughly 89% of them singletons. Specimen: peripheral blood. These receptors were collected from a woman aged 45 to 65 with acute or convalescent COVID-19.

J is TRBJ1-5 and V is TRBV9; D possibly corresponds to TRBD1 (5 bases). The germline V gene encodes CDR1 SGDLS and CDR2 YYNGEE. This CDR3 has 15 residues. V dropped 2 bases and J dropped 3 bases, with 12 bases sitting between them. For the CDR3, the DNA is TGTGCCAGCAGCGTTCATCCGGACAACAATCAGCCCCAGCATTTT. Translated: CASSVHPDNNQPQHF. The full variable domain, completed using reference TRBV9 and TRBJ1-5, is DSGVTQTPKHLITATGQRVTLRCSPRSGDLSVYWYQQSLDQGLQFLIQYYNGEERAKGNILERFSAQQFPDLHSELNLSSLELGDSALYFCASSVHPDNNQPQHFGDGTRLSIL.

The CDR3 DNA reads as TGTGCCAGCAGTTACTCGGCAGGGCTCCATGAGCAGTTCTTC. Residues: CASSYSAGLHEQFF. The chain employs TRBV6-5 and TRBJ2-1; possible D gene TRBD1, 5 bases. The CDR3 contains 14 residues. Germline V gene sequence: CDR1 MNHEY, CDR2 SVGAGI. V lost 0 bases and J 8 bases, leaving 11 bases between the germline ends.

V usage is TRBV11-3 and J usage is TRBJ2-3, with TRBD2 as a possible D gene (5 bases). Germline V lookup: CDR1 SGHNT, CDR2 YENEEA. This CDR3 is 15 amino acids long. V gave up 3 bases and J gave up 3 bases, with 13 bases separating them. DNA for the CDR3: TGTGCCAGCAGCTTTTTGGACGGAGGAACAGATACGCAGTATTTT. It is translated as CASSFLDGGTDTQYF.

The J gene is TRBJ2-1, the V gene TRBV19; 14 bases match TRBD2. With V trimmed by 7 bases and J by 8 bases, 10 bases remained unmatched. CDR1 and CDR2 from the germline V gene are LNHDA and SQIVND (reference sequence). The CDR3 spans 16 residues. The CDR3 protein is CASTLSTSGRAHEQFF. DNA for the CDR3: TGTGCCAGTACCCTATCGACTAGCGGGAGGGCCCATGAGCAGTTCTTC.

This rearrangement joins TRBV29-1 to TRBJ1-2, with D perhaps matching TRBD1 (6 bases). The CDR3 is made up of 13 amino acids. Per the germline V gene, CDR1 is SQVTM and CDR2 is ANQGSEA. The CDR3 DNA reads TGCAGTCATTCTCCGAAGGACAGAAGTGGCTACACCTTC. This codes for CSHSPKDRSGYTF.

V usage is TRBV2 and J usage is TRBJ2-7; 8 bases map to TRBD1. The CDR3 has 12 amino acids. With V trimmed by 6 bases and J by 6 bases, 4 bases remained unmatched. Germline CDR1 and CDR2: SNHLY and FYNNEI. The CDR3 nucleotides read TGTGCCAGCAGCGGGACAGGTGGCGAGCAGTACTTC. This gives the protein CASSGTGGEQYF.

V and J are TRBV19 and TRBJ2-7; TRBD1 matches 7 bases. Unmatched junction bases numbered 1, after V lost 1 base and J lost 1 base. Germline CDR1 LNHDA, CDR2 SQIVND (reference sequence). The CDR3 consists of 14 residues. This chain's CDR3 is CASSIGQGSYEQYF. CDR3 coding DNA: TGTGCCAGTAGTATAGGACAGGGTTCCTACGAGCAGTACTTC.

The count of this clone is one. The CDR3 is CASSLHRDSQFF. The CDR3 region has the DNA TGCGCCAGCAGCTTGCACCGGGACAGTCAGTTCTTC. The chain couples TRBV5-1 to TRBJ2-1; 7 nucleotides align to TRBD1. The V gene's germline CDR1 is SGHRS and CDR2 YFSETQ. This CDR3 is 12 amino acids long. V lost 1 base to trimming and J lost 13 bases; unmatched junction nucleotides: 5.

The chain employs TRBV18 and TRBJ2-1; perhaps TRBD1 as D (6 bases). Germline loops: CDR1 KGHSH, CDR2 LQKENI. The CDR3 is 16 amino acids. Between the trimmed V and J ends, which lost 3 bases and 5 bases, there was a span of 17 bases. The CDR3 nucleotides read TGTGCCAGCTCACCTGGGGGCGTTCAGATAAACAATGAGCAGTTCTTC. Its protein is CASSPGGVQINNEQFF. The whole variable domain, filled in from reference TRBV18 and TRBJ2-1, reads NAGVMQNPRHLVRRRGQEARLRCSPMKGHSHVYWYRQLPEEGLKFMVYLQKENIIDESGMPKERFSAEFPKEGPSILRIQQVVRGDSAAYFCASSPGGVQINNEQFFGPGTRLTVL.

The chain couples TRBV7-2 to TRBJ1-5, with TRBD1 as a possible D gene (5 bases). The CDR3 is made up of 15 amino acids. V was shortened by 5 bases and J by 7 bases, with 18 bases between the two germline ends. From germline, CDR1 is SGHTA and CDR2 FQGNSA. The CDR3 is CASSTSGRGGQPQHF. For the CDR3, the DNA is TGTGCCAGCAGCACATCAGGGCGGGGGGGGCAGCCCCAGCATTTT.